This note documents a single TCR beta chain sequence. After removal of 5 bases from V and 0 bases from J, the junction contained 7 bases not matched to a gene. CDR3 length: 14 amino acids. The germline V gene has CDR1 DFQATT and CDR2 SNEGSKA (reference sequence). The data are from a study of T-cell reconstitution after alpha-beta-depleted transplantation in children. Using unique molecular identifiers, the investigators prepared the TCRbeta library. TCRdb reprocessed the PCR reads with MiXCR, giving one entry per CDR3 protein. The data contain some 500,000 distinct CDR3 sequences, roughly 18% of them singletons.

The chain is built from TRBV20-1 and TRBJ2-7; 7 nucleotides line up with TRBD2. The sample in question was PBMCs from the stem cell graft donor, obtained from the stem cell graft. The receptor comes from a human donor who donated a stem cell graft to a child with acute lymphoblastic leukemia. CDR3 nucleotide sequence: TGCAGTGCTCCTAGCCGGACTAGCTCCTACGAGCAGTACTTC. It translates to CSAPSRTSSYEQYF.